Below are 15 T cell receptor beta chains sequenced from a single sample in a study of blood T cell repertoires in COVID-19. Some clones are missing from TCRdb's copy, which holds only in-frame ones; the method was immunoSEQ multiplex PCR. The data contain about 210,000 clones, more than 70% of them singletons. The sample consisted of peripheral blood. The receptors were sampled from a woman aged 45-65 years with acute or convalescent COVID-19.

The genes are TRBV11-1 and TRBJ2-7; D possibly corresponds to TRBD2 (6 bases). From germline, CDR1 is SGHAT and CDR2 FQDESV (reference sequence). V was trimmed by 9 bases and J by 1 base, leaving 13 bases between them. The CDR3 spans 13 residues. For the CDR3, the DNA is TGTGCCAGTTCCGGGACTCTTTCCTACGAGCAGTACTTC. It translates to CASSGTLSYEQYF.

This clone was seen a few times. The chain employs TRBV27 and TRBJ2-2; 8 bases align to TRBD2. The ends lost 6 bases at V and 3 bases at J; junction bases unmatched: 9. CDR3 length: 16 amino acids. CDR1 and CDR2 (germline): MNHEY, SMNVEV (reference sequence). This CDR3 reads CASRPTSGPDTGELFF. The CDR3 nucleotides are TGTGCCAGCAGACCTACTAGCGGCCCCGACACCGGGGAGCTGTTTTTT.

The chain joins TRBV29-1 to TRBJ2-5; the match to TRBD2 covers 7 bases. Germline V gene lookup returns CDR1 SQVTM and CDR2 ANQGSEA. This CDR3 is 13 amino acids long. Trimming at V came to 6 bases and at J to 5 bases, leaving 9 bases not matched to a gene. The CDR3 sequence: CSVGRGIEETQYF. Written as DNA, the CDR3 is TGCAGCGTGGGGAGGGGAATTGAGGAGACCCAGTACTTC.

This clone was detected a few times. This chain joins TRBV7-9 and TRBJ2-7; a possible D gene is TRBD1 (5 bases). Germline V gives CDR1 SEHNR, CDR2 FQNEAQ (reference sequence). With 5 bases removed from V and 5 bases from J, the gap between germline ends came to 13 bases. The CDR3 totals 13 residues. CDR3 in amino acids: CASSHPGRDEQYF. CDR3 sequence (DNA): TGTGCCAGCAGCCACCCGGGCAGGGACGAGCAGTACTTC. Full variable domain (remainder filled in from reference TRBV7-9 and TRBJ2-7): DTGVSQNPRHKITKRGQNVTFRCDPISEHNRLYWYRQTLGQGPEFLTYFQNEAQLEKSRLLSDRFSAERPKGSFSTLEIQRTEQGDSAMYLCASSHPGRDEQYFGPGTRLTVT.

DNA of the CDR3: TGTGCCAGCAGTGACCCAGGGACTAGGGGGTACACCTTC. This codes for CASSDPGTRGYTF. The chain uses TRBV25-1 and TRBJ1-2, with D perhaps matching TRBD1 (6 bases). With 3 bases removed from V and 11 bases from J, the gap between germline ends came to 16 bases. The CDR3 is 13 residues long. Per germline, CDR1 MGHDK and CDR2 SYGVNS.

The V and J genes are TRBV23-1 and TRBJ2-1; the match to TRBD2 covers 7 bases. TRBV23-1 is assigned to the ORF class and has an uncertain function. The CDR3 runs to 17 residues. The V and J ends lost 2 bases and 2 bases, in that order; junction bases with no gene match: 9. CDR3 residues: CASSQPIRLATYNEQFF. The CDR3 nucleotides read TGCGCCAGCAGTCAACCTATTAGACTAGCCACCTACAATGAGCAGTTCTTC.

The chain has TRBV27 and TRBJ1-1; perhaps TRBD1 as D (5 bases). From germline, CDR1 is MNHEY and CDR2 SMNVEV (reference sequence). The length of the CDR3 is 15 residues. Trimming removed 2 bases from V and 4 bases from J, with 14 bases in between. The CDR3 reads CASSLDRVGGTEAFF. CDR3 DNA: TGTGCCAGCAGTTTAGATCGGGTGGGGGGCACTGAAGCTTTCTTT.

The chain links TRBV5-1 to TRBJ2-7, with TRBD1 identical over 8 bases. The CDR3 runs 14 residues. The germline V gene encodes CDR1 SGHRS and CDR2 YFSETQ. V shed 4 bases and J 5 bases; nucleotides not matched to a gene: 8. DNA of the CDR3: TGCGCCAGCAGCCCAAAGACAGGGGCACACGAGCAGTACTTC. Translated, it gives CASSPKTGAHEQYF.

J is TRBJ1-2 and V is TRBV12-3 or TRBV12-4; 11 bases align to TRBD1. Trimming cost V 6 bases and J 6 bases; bases outside gene matches: 3. The CDR3 totals 13 residues. This CDR3 reads CASRRDRGDGYTF. The CDR3 region has the DNA TGTGCCAGCAGGCGGGACAGGGGGGATGGCTACACCTTC.

V is TRBV7-3 and J is TRBJ2-3, with D possibly matching TRBD2 (5 bases). The CDR3 totals 14 residues. Trimming removed 5 bases at V and 5 bases at J, with 14 bases between. Germline V lookup: CDR1 SGHTA, CDR2 FQGTGA. CDR3 DNA: TGTGCCAGCAGCCCACGCGGGTTCAGAGATACGCAGTATTTT. Protein product: CASSPRGFRDTQYF.

V usage is TRBV12-3 or TRBV12-4 and J usage is TRBJ2-1; D is unresolved. This CDR3 region has 12 residues. The germline V and J ends were trimmed by 5 bases and 4 bases, with 6 bases remaining between them. CDR3 region: CASSGDYNEQFF. CDR3 bases: TGTGCCAGCAGTGGAGATTACAATGAGCAGTTCTTC.

This clone was observed a single time. The V call is TRBV11-2, the J call TRBJ2-7; D gene uncertain. This CDR3 region has 14 residues. Looked up from germline, CDR1 is SGHAT and CDR2 is FQNNGV. Deletions cut 2 bases from V and 0 bases from J, with 8 bases between. In DNA, the CDR3 is TGTGCCAGCAGCTTATCCAGGTACTCCTACGAGCAGTACTTC. Translated, it gives CASSLSRYSYEQYF.

This rearrangement joins TRBV28 to TRBJ2-7; 10 nucleotides line up with TRBD2. This CDR3 is built from 18 residues. Unmatched junction bases numbered 17, after V lost 5 bases and J lost 4 bases. The germline V gene has CDR1 MDHEN and CDR2 SYDVKM. This CDR3 is CASSHEDLTGTSDYEQYF. The CDR3 DNA is TGTGCCAGCAGTCACGAAGATTTGACCGGGACTAGCGATTACGAGCAGTACTTC.

This chain joins TRBV3-1 (or the pseudogene TRBV3-2) and TRBJ2-1, with D perhaps matching TRBD1 (6 bases). Germline-derived CDR1 and CDR2 are LGHDT and YNNKEL (reference sequence). CDR3 length: 18 amino acids. Trimming took 0 bases from V and 4 from J, leaving 19 bases between them. This CDR3 is CASSQDRPGRGMYNEQFF. The CDR3 DNA sequence: TGTGCCAGCAGCCAAGATCGACCAGGCAGGGGAATGTACAATGAGCAGTTCTTC.

As DNA, the CDR3 is TGTGCCAGCAGCTCCCGGGTAGCGCTTTTGTACAATGAGCAGTTCTTC. Translated: CASSSRVALLYNEQFF. The rearrangement uses TRBV7-8 and TRBJ2-1; perhaps TRBD2 as D (5 bases). Trimming left V 4 bases short and J 4 bases short, with 17 bases between. The CDR3 runs to 16 residues. In germline, CDR1 is SGHVS, CDR2 FQNEAQ.